This is a list of T cell receptor beta chains from one sample in a study of read filtering for tumor transcriptome and immune sequencing. TCRdb called the reads again in MiXCR, with one record for every CDR3 protein. The top ten hold more than 9.5% of the sample, which has 90,000 to 95,000 distinct CDR3 sequences, approximately 21% seen once. Sequences were obtained from a population of CD138-negative cells sorted from bone marrow. These receptors were obtained from a donor aged 40 or over with multiple myeloma. The CDR3 runs from the conserved cysteine through the conserved F or W. Fields, in order: clone size, J gene, CDR3 length, D gene, V gene, CDR3 protein, CDR3 DNA. The D gene is left open where the match is weak. Expanded clones get a size class; other rows say once, few or many, or leave the size out.

many | TRBJ2-6 | 17 | NA | TRBV5-1 | CASSLVAGSSGANVLTF | TGCGCCAGCAGCTTGGTTGCAGGTTCCTCTGGGGCCAACGTCCTGACTTTC
few | TRBJ2-7 | 15 | TRBD2 | TRBV7-8 | CASSLGKGLAGEQYF | TGTGCCAGCAGCTTAGGGAAGGGACTAGCAGGGGAGCAGTACTTC
many | TRBJ2-7 | 13 | TRBD1 | TRBV29-1 | CSVWDRTSYEQYF | TGCAGCGTCTGGGACAGAACTTCCTACGAGCAGTACTTC
medium-sized | TRBJ2-1 | 15 | TRBD1 | TRBV7-9 | CASSSGQGFYNEQFF | TGTGCCAGCAGCTCGGGACAGGGGTTCTACAATGAGCAGTTCTTC
many | TRBJ2-7 | 14 | NA | TRBV27 | CASSLGRGPYEQYF | TGTGCCAGCAGTTTAGGGCGTGGGCCCTACGAGCAGTACTTC
NA | TRBJ1-1 | 14 | TRBD1 | TRBV5-1 | CASSYRTGSTEAFF | TGCGCCAGCAGCTATCGGACAGGGAGTACTGAAGCTTTCTTT
many | TRBJ2-1 | 16 | TRBD2 | TRBV9 | CASSPSGTSGGDEQFF | TGTGCCAGCAGCCCCTCCGGGACTAGCGGGGGGGATGAGCAGTTCTTC
many | TRBJ2-1 | 13 | NA | TRBV5-1 | CASSSGRYNEQFF | TGCGCCAGCAGCTCGGGACGCTACAATGAGCAGTTCTTC
once | TRBJ1-2 | 14 | NA | TRBV30 | CAWSVTVEGYGYTF | TGTGCCTGGAGTGTAACGGTTGAGGGCTATGGCTACACCTTC
many | TRBJ2-3 | 20 | TRBD2 | TRBV5-1 | CASSLVAWVLLAGTTDTQYF | TGCGCCAGCAGCTTGGTGGCTTGGGTACTACTAGCGGGGACCACAGATACGCAGTATTTT
many | TRBJ2-3 | 14 | NA | TRBV12-3/TRBV12-4 | CASSFSAGSDTQYF | TGTGCCAGCAGTTTTAGTGCAGGGTCAGATACGCAGTATTTT
many | TRBJ1-2 | 15 | TRBD1 | TRBV2 | CASSPDREITYGYTF | TGTGCCAGCAGCCCCGACAGGGAAATAACCTATGGCTACACCTTC
many | TRBJ1-1 | 14 | TRBD1 | TRBV5-1 | CASSGTGSATEAFF | TGCGCCAGCAGTGGGACAGGGTCGGCCACTGAAGCTTTCTTT